This T cell receptor (beta chain) is drawn from a study of cytomegalovirus exposure and HLA in healthy donors. The PCR used 60 Vbeta and 13 Jbeta primers. Sequencing was performed with immunoSEQ multiplex PCR; in TCRdb, only in-frame clones are kept and a portion is missing. The table has roughly 200,000 clones, roughly nine tenths seen once. Donors sampled were nominally healthy, though unrecorded immune exposures were likely. Trimming pared 2 bases from V and 8 bases from J, leaving 12 bases between. This CDR3 is 14 amino acids long. CDR1 and CDR2 from the germline V gene are MNHNS and SASEGT. Sequenced material: PBMCs. The chain links TRBV6-1 to TRBJ1-4, with D maybe TRBD1 (6 bases). This clonotype originated in a boy aged 2 to 9 in good health and CMV-seronegative. The chain's CDR3 is CASSEWGPGEKLFF. The CDR3 nucleotides are TGTGCCAGCAGTGAATGGGGGCCCGGAGAAAAACTGTTTTTT.